The 17 T cell receptor beta chains listed next were all sequenced from one sample in a study of graft-versus-host responses after intestinal transplantation. Clones were sequenced by immunoSEQ multiplex PCR, and TCRdb holds only the in-frame ones, with some missing. The sample has 15,000 to 20,000 clones, about 89% seen once. This specimen consisted of bone marrow, obtained approximately 130 days after intestinal transplantation. The receptors originated from a human patient who received an intestinal transplant, so some T cells may come from the graft donor.

A single count supports this clone. The chain uses TRBV6-5 and TRBJ1-2, with 8 bases fitting TRBD1. The CDR3 has 15 residues. After removal of 4 bases from V and 4 bases from J, the junction contained 8 bases not matched to a gene. Germline V lookup: CDR1 MNHEY, CDR2 SVGAGI. CDR3 sequence (DNA): TGTGCCAGCAGTTTGTCCGGGACAGGAGGCTATGGCTACACCTTC. It encodes CASSLSGTGGYGYTF.

The V call is TRBV5-6, the J call TRBJ1-2; D ambiguous. The CDR3 covers 16 residues. Germline values: CDR1 SGHDT, CDR2 YYEEEE. Trimming shortened V by 4 bases and J by 4 bases, and 20 bases separated the two germline ends. DNA of the CDR3: TGTGCCAGCAGCAGCCCATCCAGGACTGACATCTATGGCTACACCTTC. It encodes CASSSPSRTDIYGYTF.

This chain links TRBV6-4 with TRBJ1-2, with D perhaps TRBD1 (5 bases). The length of the CDR3 is 14 residues. From germline, CDR1 is MRHNA and CDR2 SNTAGT. V was trimmed by 10 bases and J by 10 bases, leaving 25 bases between them. The CDR3 DNA sequence: TGTGCCATCAAATACGGGACGTGGGTGTGTGACTACACCTTC. Translating gives CAIKYGTWVCDYTF.

The rearrangement uses TRBV4-1 and TRBJ1-5, with TRBD1 matching over 7 bases. This CDR3 spans 13 amino acids. Germline values: CDR1 MGHRA, CDR2 YSYEKL. Trimming removed 5 bases from V and 5 bases from J; junction bases left unmatched: 3. CDR3 sequence: CASSSRGDQPQHF. CDR3 in DNA: TGCGCCAGCAGCTCCAGGGGGGATCAGCCCCAGCATTTT.

The chain joins TRBV4-1 to TRBJ2-5, with 9 bases identical to TRBD2. This CDR3 comprises 18 residues. CDR1 is MGHRA, CDR2 YSYEKL, per germline. With V trimmed by 0 bases and J by 2 bases, 10 bases remained unmatched. Here the CDR3 reads CASSQDRGVLAGQETQYF. The CDR3 DNA follows: TGCGCCAGCAGCCAAGACCGCGGTGTTCTAGCGGGGCAAGAGACCCAGTACTTC.

DNA for the CDR3: TGTGCCAGCAGCGACAACACTGAAGCTTTCTTT. Amino acid sequence: CASSDNTEAFF. This chain joins TRBV9 and TRBJ1-1; no reliable D call. V was trimmed by 3 bases and J by 2 bases, leaving 2 bases between them. There are 11 residues in the CDR3. Germline V gene sequence: CDR1 SGDLS, CDR2 YYNGEE.

This sequence joins TRBV6-5 and TRBJ1-6; 8 bases are a match to TRBD1. The germline gives CDR1 MNHEY, CDR2 SVGAGI. CDR3 size: 16 residues. Trimming removed 1 base from V and 4 bases from J; junction bases left unmatched: 3. The CDR3 loop reads CASSYLGQGYNSPLHF. The CDR3 DNA reads TGTGCCAGCAGTTACTTAGGACAGGGATATAATTCACCCCTCCACTTT.

The V and J genes are TRBV11-2 and TRBJ2-7, with 8 bases matching TRBD1. Germline CDR1 and CDR2: SGHAT and FQNNGV. The ends lost 4 bases at V and 5 bases at J; junction bases unmatched: 10. The length of the CDR3 is 15 residues. CDR3 DNA sequence: TGTGCCAGCAGCTCCAGTGACAGGGGTGACCACGAGCAGTACTTC. It translates to CASSSSDRGDHEQYF.

Relative to its sample, this clone is medium-sized. J is TRBJ2-7 and V is TRBV6-6, with 7 bases matching TRBD1. Germline CDR1 and CDR2: MNHNY and SVGAGI (reference sequence). CDR3 length: 14 residues. Trimming took 0 bases from V and 2 from J; bases not matched to a gene: 1. The CDR3 here is CASSYSGTAYEQYF. For the CDR3, the DNA is TGTGCCAGCAGTTACTCTGGGACAGCCTACGAGCAGTACTTC.

This sequence joins TRBV28 and TRBJ1-3; possibly TRBD1 for D (6 bases). The V and J ends lost 10 bases and 0 bases respectively, with 10 bases between them. There are 13 residues in the CDR3. CDR1 is MDHEN, CDR2 SYDVKM, per germline. DNA of the CDR3: TGTGCCATCGACAGGAACTCTGGAAACACCATATATTTT. Protein sequence: CAIDRNSGNTIYF.

V and J are TRBV5-6 and TRBJ2-7, with D possibly TRBD2 on 5 matching bases. Germline CDR1 and CDR2: SGHDT and YYEEEE. The length of the CDR3 is 14 residues. V shed 1 base and J shed 5 bases, with 13 bases lying between them. CDR3: CASSLSGFVDEQYF. CDR3 in DNA: TGTGCCAGCAGCTTGTCGGGGTTCGTGGACGAGCAGTACTTC.

The genes are TRBV30 and TRBJ1-2, with a weak D call TRBD1 (5 bases). CDR3 length: 13 amino acids. Germline values: CDR1 GTSNPN, CDR2 SVGIG (reference sequence). Trimming took 0 bases from V and 8 from J, leaving 13 bases between them. The DNA of the CDR3 is TGTGCCTGGAGTGTACAAGGCAGGGTAGGCTACACCTTC. This codes for CAWSVQGRVGYTF. Full variable domain (outside the CDR3, taken from reference TRBV30 and TRBJ1-2): SQTIHQWPATLVQPVGSPLSLECTVEGTSNPNLYWYRQAAGRGLQLLFYSVGIGQISSEVPQNLSASRPQDRQFILSSKKLLLSDSGFYLCAWSVQGRVGYTFGSGTRLTVV.

The chain joins TRBV4-3 to TRBJ2-7, with D perhaps TRBD2 (5 bases). The V gene lost 1 base and the J gene lost 5 bases, with 12 bases spanning the gap. This CDR3 is 14 amino acids long. The germline V gene has CDR1 LGHNA and CDR2 YSLEER. CDR3: CASSQGWAGNEQYF. CDR3 DNA sequence: TGCGCCAGCAGCCAAGGGTGGGCCGGGAACGAGCAGTACTTC.

This chain connects TRBV25-1 to TRBJ2-7, with 9 bases identical to TRBD2. Germline-derived CDR1 and CDR2 are MGHDK and SYGVNS. The ends lost 4 bases at V and 5 bases at J; junction bases unmatched: 6. This CDR3 region has 14 residues. In nucleotides, the CDR3 is TGTGCCAGCAGTGTCGGAAGCGGGAGGAACGAGCAGTACTTC. This encodes CASSVGSGRNEQYF.

The J gene is TRBJ1-1, the V gene TRBV15; D remains unclear. Germline V lookup: CDR1 LNHNV, CDR2 YYDKDF (reference sequence). The V gene lost 0 bases and the J gene lost 1 base, with 6 bases spanning the gap. The CDR3 sequence is 14 residues long. CDR3 DNA: TGTGCCACCAGCAGAGATCGAAGGAACACTGAAGCTTTCTTT. Translated: CATSRDRRNTEAFF.

V is TRBV5-1 and J is TRBJ1-4; D possibly corresponds to TRBD1 (6 bases). The germline gives CDR1 SGHRS, CDR2 YFSETQ. The CDR3 runs to 14 residues. The V and J ends lost 2 bases and 6 bases respectively, with 11 bases between them. CDR3 in amino acids: CASSFRGRDEKLFF. DNA for the CDR3: TGCGCCAGCAGCTTCCGGGGGCGAGATGAAAAACTGTTTTTT.

This chain joins TRBV19 and TRBJ1-1; tentative D call: TRBD1 (6 bases). The germline V gene encodes CDR1 LNHDA and CDR2 SQIVND (reference sequence). This CDR3 region has 15 residues. The ends were cut back, 5 bases at V and 0 bases at J, with 13 bases in the middle. CDR3 sequence: CASSRQGRMNTEAFF. Here the CDR3 DNA reads TGTGCCAGTAGTCGGCAGGGGCGCATGAACACTGAAGCTTTCTTT.